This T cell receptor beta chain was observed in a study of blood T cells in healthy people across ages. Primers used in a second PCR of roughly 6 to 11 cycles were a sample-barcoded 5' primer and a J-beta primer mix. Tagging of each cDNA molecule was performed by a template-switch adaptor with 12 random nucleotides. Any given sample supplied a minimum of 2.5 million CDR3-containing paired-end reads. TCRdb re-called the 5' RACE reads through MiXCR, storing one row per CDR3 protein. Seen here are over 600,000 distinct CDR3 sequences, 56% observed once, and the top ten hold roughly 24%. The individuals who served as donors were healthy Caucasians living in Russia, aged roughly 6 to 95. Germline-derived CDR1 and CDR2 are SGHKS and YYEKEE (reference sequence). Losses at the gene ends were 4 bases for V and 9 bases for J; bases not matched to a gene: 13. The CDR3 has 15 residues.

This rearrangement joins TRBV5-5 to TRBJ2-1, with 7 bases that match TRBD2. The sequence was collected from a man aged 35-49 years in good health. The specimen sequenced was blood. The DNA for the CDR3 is TGTGCCAGCAGCGAGTTGGGGGGGGTTGGGAGTGAGCAGTTCTTC. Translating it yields CASSELGGVGSEQFF. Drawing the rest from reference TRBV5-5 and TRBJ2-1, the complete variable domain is DAGVTQSPTHLIKTRGQQVTLRCSPISGHKSVSWYQQVLGQGPQFIFQYYEKEERGRGNFPDRFSARQFPNYSSELNVNALLLGDSALYLCASSELGGVGSEQFFGPGTRLTVL.